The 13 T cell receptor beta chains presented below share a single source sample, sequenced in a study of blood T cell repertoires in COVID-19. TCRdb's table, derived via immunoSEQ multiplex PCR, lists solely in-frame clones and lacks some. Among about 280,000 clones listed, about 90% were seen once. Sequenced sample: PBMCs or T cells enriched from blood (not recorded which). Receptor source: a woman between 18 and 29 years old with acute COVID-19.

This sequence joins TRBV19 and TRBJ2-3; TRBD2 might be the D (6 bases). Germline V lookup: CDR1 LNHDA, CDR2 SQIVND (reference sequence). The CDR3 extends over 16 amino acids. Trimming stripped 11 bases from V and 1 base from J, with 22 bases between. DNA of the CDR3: TGTGCCGGACCTTATGGGGGGAGCGGCGGCACAGATACGCAGTATTTT. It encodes CAGPYGGSGGTDTQYF.

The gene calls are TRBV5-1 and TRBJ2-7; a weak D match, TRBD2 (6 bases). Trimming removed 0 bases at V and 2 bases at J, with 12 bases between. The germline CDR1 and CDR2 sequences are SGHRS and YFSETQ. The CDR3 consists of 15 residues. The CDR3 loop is CASSLDRGGTYEQYF. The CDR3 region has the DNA TGCGCCAGCAGCTTGGACCGGGGCGGGACCTACGAGCAGTACTTC.

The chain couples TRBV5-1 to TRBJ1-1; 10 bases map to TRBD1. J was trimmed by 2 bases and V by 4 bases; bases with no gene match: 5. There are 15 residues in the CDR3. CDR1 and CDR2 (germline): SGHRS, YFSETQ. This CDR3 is CASSPRTGGNTEAFF. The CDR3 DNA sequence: TGCGCCAGCAGCCCAAGGACAGGGGGAAACACTGAAGCTTTCTTT.

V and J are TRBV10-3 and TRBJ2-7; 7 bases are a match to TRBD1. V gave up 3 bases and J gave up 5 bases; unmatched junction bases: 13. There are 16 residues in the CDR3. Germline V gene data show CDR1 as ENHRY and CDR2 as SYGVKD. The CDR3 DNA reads TGTGCCATCAGTGACCTAGGAACCGGGACAGAGAACGAGCAGTACTTC. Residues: CAISDLGTGTENEQYF.

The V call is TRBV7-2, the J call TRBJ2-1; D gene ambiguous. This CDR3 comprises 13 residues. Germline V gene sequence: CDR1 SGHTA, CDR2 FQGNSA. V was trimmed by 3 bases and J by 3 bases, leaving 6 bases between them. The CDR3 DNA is TGTGCCAGCAGCTTCACGAGCTACAATGAGCAGTTCTTC. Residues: CASSFTSYNEQFF.

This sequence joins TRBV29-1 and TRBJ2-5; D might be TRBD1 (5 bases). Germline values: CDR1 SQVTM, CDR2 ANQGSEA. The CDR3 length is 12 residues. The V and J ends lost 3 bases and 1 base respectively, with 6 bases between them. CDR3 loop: CSVDRVQETQYF. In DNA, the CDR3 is TGCAGCGTTGACAGGGTCCAAGAGACCCAGTACTTC.

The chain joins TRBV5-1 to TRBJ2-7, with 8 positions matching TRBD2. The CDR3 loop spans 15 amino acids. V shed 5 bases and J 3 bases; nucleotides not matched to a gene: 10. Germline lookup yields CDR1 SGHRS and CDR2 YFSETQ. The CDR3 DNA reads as TGCGCCAGCAGAAAAGGGATGGCGGGGGGCTACGAGCAGTACTTC. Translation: CASRKGMAGGYEQYF.

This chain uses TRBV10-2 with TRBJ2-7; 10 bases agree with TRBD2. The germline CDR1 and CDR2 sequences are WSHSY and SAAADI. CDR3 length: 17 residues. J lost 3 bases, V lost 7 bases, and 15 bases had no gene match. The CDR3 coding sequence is TGCGCCAGCATCCCGGCTCAGCGGGAGGGGCCAAACTACGAGCAGTACTTC. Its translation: CASIPAQREGPNYEQYF.

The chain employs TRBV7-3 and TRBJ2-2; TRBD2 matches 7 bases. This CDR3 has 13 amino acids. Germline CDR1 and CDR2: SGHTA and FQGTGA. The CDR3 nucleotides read TGTGGGACTAGGGCGGGAAACACCGGGGAGCTGTTTTTT. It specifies CGTRAGNTGELFF.

The CDR3, as DNA: TGTGCCAGCAGAGAGGGACTATATACGCAGTATTTT. Its translation: CASREGLYTQYF. The rearrangement links TRBV2 to TRBJ2-3, with 7 bases identical to TRBD2. Germline lookup yields CDR1 SNHLY and CDR2 FYNNEI. V lost 6 bases to trimming and J lost 7 bases; unmatched junction nucleotides: 4. The CDR3 runs 12 residues.

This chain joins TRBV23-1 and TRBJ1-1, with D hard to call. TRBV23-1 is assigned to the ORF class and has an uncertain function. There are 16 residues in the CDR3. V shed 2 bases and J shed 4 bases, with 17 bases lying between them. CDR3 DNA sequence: TGCGCCAGCAGTCAAGCCCCCGTCCATCGAGGCACTGAAGCTTTCTTT. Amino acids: CASSQAPVHRGTEAFF.

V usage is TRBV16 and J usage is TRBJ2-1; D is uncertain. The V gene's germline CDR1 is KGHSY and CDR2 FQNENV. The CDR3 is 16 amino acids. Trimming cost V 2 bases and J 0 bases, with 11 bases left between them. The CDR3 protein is CASSQRSISSYNEQFF. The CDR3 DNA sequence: TGTGCCAGCAGCCAACGGTCCATAAGCTCCTACAATGAGCAGTTCTTC.

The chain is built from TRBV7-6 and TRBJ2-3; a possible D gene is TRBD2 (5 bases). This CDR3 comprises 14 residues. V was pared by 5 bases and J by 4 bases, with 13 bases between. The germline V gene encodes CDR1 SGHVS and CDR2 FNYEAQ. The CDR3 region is CASSQSSVADTQYF. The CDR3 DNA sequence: TGTGCCAGCAGCCAAAGTAGCGTCGCAGATACGCAGTATTTT.